This T cell receptor beta chain was observed in a study of T cell responses to AZD1222 COVID-19 vaccine. Findings and caveats of the study: After the peak T cell response, and only then, were repertoires sampled.

The germline V gene has CDR1 SGHVS and CDR2 FQNEAQ. Trimming shortened V by 5 bases and J by 3 bases, and 17 bases separated the two germline ends. CDR3 length: 15 residues. This clone is a singleton in its sample. Its antigen is undetermined. Only in-frame clones appear in the TCRdb table, and some are missing; sequencing was by immunoSEQ multiplex PCR. Of approximately 130,000 clones in the sample, about 88% were seen once. The sample in question was peripheral blood, obtained 28 days after the second AZD1222 dose. The receptor's source is an adult who received the AZD1222 COVID-19 vaccine. V usage is TRBV7-8 and J usage is TRBJ2-7; D is perhaps TRBD2 (7 bases). The CDR3 nucleotides read TGTGCCAGCAGCCTGGAAGGGGGGGGAGGCTACGAGCAGTACTTC. Protein sequence: CASSLEGGGGYEQYF.